These 20 T cell receptor beta chains originate from one sample sequenced in a study of cytomegalovirus exposure and HLA in healthy donors. A multiplex PCR was run with 60 Vbeta primers and 13 Jbeta primers. The method was immunoSEQ multiplex PCR; TCRdb's version includes in-frame clones alone and lacks a portion of them. The table lists around 70,000 clones, just over 70% of them singletons. Sequencing was performed on PBMCs. The receptors were gathered from a man in his sixties in good health and CMV-seropositive.

The chain carries TRBV5-1 and TRBJ2-6; TRBD2 agrees at 13 bases. Germline CDR1 reads SGHRS; CDR2 reads YFSETQ. This CDR3 contains 21 residues. V trimming: 0 bases; J trimming: 0 bases; junction bases outside the gene matches: 9. CDR3: CASSLVRWTSGGRSGANVLTF. The CDR3 DNA is TGCGCCAGCAGCTTGGTTCGGTGGACTAGCGGGGGCCGCTCTGGGGCCAACGTCCTGACTTTC.

The DNA of the CDR3 is TGTGCCAGCAGTCCGGGACAGGGGGCGTTAGATGAGCAGTTCTTC. It codes for CASSPGQGALDEQFF. The V gene is TRBV27, the J gene TRBJ2-1, with 12 bases fitting TRBD1. This CDR3 spans 15 amino acids. V dropped 5 bases and J dropped 8; count of bases not matched to a gene: 7. Germline-derived CDR1 and CDR2 are MNHEY and SMNVEV (reference sequence).

The V call is TRBV7-9, the J call TRBJ2-5, with D tentatively TRBD2 (5 bases). Germline CDR1 SEHNR, CDR2 FQNEAQ (reference sequence). V gave up 4 bases and J gave up 3 bases, with 9 bases separating them. CDR3 length equals 13 residues. Here the CDR3 DNA reads TGTGCCAGCAGCTCCGGGGTAAAAGAGACCCAGTACTTC. It translates to CASSSGVKETQYF.

The chain combines TRBV19 with TRBJ2-5; D call uncertain. The CDR3 is 12 amino acids. The germline gives CDR1 LNHDA, CDR2 SQIVND (reference sequence). V gave up 4 bases and J gave up 2 bases, with 5 bases separating them. CDR3 nucleotides: TGTGCCAGTAGTAGGCAGCAAGAGACCCAGTACTTC. This encodes CASSRQQETQYF.

The V and J genes are TRBV11-3 and TRBJ2-2, with D tentatively TRBD2 (6 bases). The V end lost 4 bases, the J end lost 7 bases, and 7 bases lay between the germline ends. The CDR3 covers 12 residues. In germline, CDR1 is SGHNT, CDR2 YENEEA. The DNA of the CDR3 is TGTGCCAGCAGCTGGACTAACGGGGAGCTGTTTTTT. Amino acids: CASSWTNGELFF.

The rearrangement links TRBV11-2 to TRBJ2-1, with D possibly being TRBD2 (5 bases). V shed 8 bases and J shed 8 bases, with 13 bases lying between them. Per the germline V gene, CDR1 is SGHAT and CDR2 is FQNNGV. The CDR3 extends over 12 amino acids. In DNA form, the CDR3 reads TGTGCCAGCGAATGGCTAGCTCATGAGCAGTTCTTC. Its protein product is CASEWLAHEQFF.

The rearrangement uses TRBV28 and TRBJ1-2, with no clear D. CDR1 and CDR2 from the germline V gene are MDHEN and SYDVKM. The length of the CDR3 is 13 residues. Trimming cost V 4 bases and J 7 bases, with 13 bases left between them. CDR3 loop: CASSYPSEGGYTF. CDR3 DNA sequence: TGTGCCAGCAGTTACCCTTCTGAGGGTGGCTACACCTTC.

V is TRBV28 and J is TRBJ2-3; weak D call: TRBD1 (6 bases). The germline V and J ends were trimmed by 10 bases and 3 bases, with 23 bases remaining between them. The germline V gene encodes CDR1 MDHEN and CDR2 SYDVKM. This CDR3 has 16 amino acids. The CDR3 region is CATRSLSGTKTDTQYF. The CDR3 DNA follows: TGTGCCACCCGTTCATTATCCGGGACAAAGACAGATACGCAGTATTTT.

The chain joins TRBV2 to TRBJ2-1; TRBD1 might be the D (5 bases). The CDR3 is made up of 14 amino acids. V lost 8 bases and J lost 7, with 18 bases in between. CDR1 and CDR2 (germline): SNHLY, FYNNEI. DNA of the CDR3: TGTGCCAGCTCCCCTCAGGGATTATGGAATGAGCAGTTCTTC. Translated, it gives CASSPQGLWNEQFF.

This rearrangement joins TRBV4-2 to TRBJ2-1; D remains unclear. Between the trimmed V and J ends, which lost 2 bases and 7 bases, there was a span of 9 bases. CDR3 length equals 13 residues. Germline-derived CDR1 and CDR2 are LGHNA and YNFKEQ. The DNA for the CDR3 is TGTGCCAGCAGCCAATTAGCCGGGAATGAGCAGTTCTTC. Encoded protein: CASSQLAGNEQFF.

This clone was counted between two and nine times. The rearrangement links TRBV6-1 to TRBJ2-7; D is possibly TRBD2 (6 bases). CDR3 length equals 12 residues. Between the trimmed V and J ends, which lost 1 base and 6 bases, there was a span of 7 bases. CDR1 is MNHNS and CDR2 is SASEGT in the germline V gene. CDR3 protein: CASSEDSGEQYF. The CDR3 DNA follows: TGTGCCAGCAGTGAAGATAGCGGCGAGCAGTACTTC.

CDR3 sequence reads: CASSLSWGGSRRSTDTQYF. The CDR3 DNA follows: TGTGCCAGCAGTTTATCATGGGGTGGGAGCAGACGCTCTACAGATACGCAGTATTTT. This chain uses TRBV27 with TRBJ2-3; weak D call: TRBD2 (5 bases). Looked up from germline, CDR1 is MNHEY and CDR2 is SMNVEV (reference sequence). The CDR3 is made up of 19 amino acids. The V end was cut by 0 bases, the J end by 3 bases, with 22 bases between.

The chain employs TRBV7-2 and TRBJ1-4, with D possibly TRBD1 on 6 matching bases. In germline, CDR1 is SGHTA, CDR2 FQGNSA. Trimming took off 1 base at V and 8 bases at J, with 14 bases between the two ends. CDR3 length: 15 residues. CDR3 sequence (DNA): TGTGCCAGCAGCTTAGTAGGGGGACACTGGGAAAAACTGTTTTTT. This sequence encodes CASSLVGGHWEKLFF.

This sequence joins TRBV29-1 and TRBJ2-7, with 15 bases aligning to TRBD2. Losses at the gene ends were 6 bases for V and 7 bases for J; bases not matched to a gene: 7. The CDR3 runs 14 residues. Germline lookup yields CDR1 SQVTM and CDR2 ANQGSEA. As DNA, the CDR3 is TGCAGCGTGGTCCCGGGACTAGCGGGGGGAGAGCAGTACTTC. Its protein is CSVVPGLAGGEQYF.

The V and J genes are TRBV7-9 and TRBJ2-2, with 7 bases aligning to TRBD2. There are 15 residues in the CDR3. CDR1 is SEHNR, CDR2 FQNEAQ, per germline (reference sequence). V was pared by 5 bases and J by 4 bases, with 7 bases of the junction left unmatched. The CDR3 reads CASSPLALSTGELFF. The CDR3 DNA reads TGTGCCAGCAGCCCACTAGCGCTTAGCACCGGGGAGCTGTTTTTT.

The chain has TRBV6-5 and TRBJ1-2; 9 nucleotides agree with TRBD1. V lost 5 bases and J lost 2; bases outside the gene matches: 6. CDR3 length: 15 amino acids. Germline CDR1 MNHEY, CDR2 SVGAGI. CDR3 sequence: CASSRPGTGNYGYTF. The CDR3 DNA reads TGTGCCAGCAGTCGTCCCGGGACAGGGAACTATGGCTACACCTTC.

The chain has TRBV11-2 and TRBJ2-1, with 9 nucleotides matching TRBD2. The CDR3 is 16 residues long. V lost 0 bases, J lost 5 bases, and 5 bases stayed unmatched. Germline CDR1 SGHAT, CDR2 FQNNGV. The CDR3 here is CASSLDMAGGNNEQFF. The CDR3 DNA reads as TGTGCCAGCAGCTTAGATATGGCGGGAGGGAACAATGAGCAGTTCTTC.

The chain is built from TRBV5-1 and TRBJ2-7; D may be TRBD2 (6 bases). The CDR3 is made up of 14 amino acids. Trimming removed 1 base from V and 0 bases from J, with 8 bases in between. The germline CDR1 and CDR2 sequences are SGHRS and YFSETQ. The CDR3: CASSLSGLSYEQYF. The CDR3 DNA reads TGCGCCAGCAGCTTGAGCGGGCTCTCCTACGAGCAGTACTTC.

Only a few counts were recorded for this clone. The genes are TRBV19 and TRBJ2-1; D uncertain. This CDR3 region has 14 residues. Trimming cost V 3 bases and J 1 base, with 7 bases left between them. Germline V gives CDR1 LNHDA, CDR2 SQIVND (reference sequence). The DNA for the CDR3 is TGTGCCAGTAGTATCCCTCGGTCCTACAATGAGCAGTTCTTC. It yields the protein CASSIPRSYNEQFF.

The chain uses TRBV6-5 and TRBJ2-7, with TRBD2 identical over 9 bases. From germline, CDR1 is MNHEY and CDR2 SVGAGI. This CDR3 is 13 amino acids long. Losses at the gene ends were 8 bases for V and 3 bases for J; bases not matched to a gene: 5. The CDR3 region is CASGAGGFYEQYF. The CDR3 DNA sequence: TGTGCCAGCGGGGCGGGAGGGTTCTACGAGCAGTACTTC.